The sequence of this T cell receptor beta chain was determined in a study of Graves' ophthalmopathy and Graves' hyperthyroidism (dated by TCRdb to 2016 to 2019). Context from the whole study: Hyperthyroidism was considered stable if no progression to ophthalmopathy occurred within 18 months of follow-up. The study used TCR beta repertoire signatures to distinguish Graves' ophthalmopathy from Graves' hyperthyroidism and to predict progression to ophthalmopathy. In total, 135 blood samples were TCR-sequenced: fewer than 50 ophthalmopathy, some 72 hyperthyroidism and 17 hyperthyroidism-to-ophthalmopathy patients. To explore V-J signatures that separate ophthalmopathy from hyperthyroidism, a discovery set of 100 patients was enrolled, consisting of 43 with ophthalmopathy and about 60 with stable hyperthyroidism. An independent validation cohort comprised around 19 hyperthyroidism patients and some 16 patients who later progressed from hyperthyroidism to ophthalmopathy. In more than five hyperthyroidism patients, T-cell repertoires of thyroid tissue and blood were compared. Once sampling was done, hyperthyroidism patients were given methimazole at a starting dose of 30 mg daily, while ophthalmopathy patients were given high-dose intravenous methylprednisolone.

Hyperthyroidism patients were newly diagnosed, with disease duration under 2 months, and aged 18 to 65 years. Patients with other autoimmune diseases, uncontrolled infections, pregnancy or lactation were excluded from the study. Clinical symptoms, serum thyroxine, TRAb, thyroid ultrasound and orbital computed tomography formed the basis of the diagnosis. Trizol reagent was used to extract the total RNA, and its quality was then checked on an Agilent 2100 Bioanalyzer. General conclusions and limits of the study: In validation, the model predicted ophthalmopathy progression with over 60% sensitivity and roughly 72% specificity; some 13 predicted patients were CT-confirmed with GO in a median of approximately six months. In cross-validation, the 13-signature model distinguished ophthalmopathy from stable hyperthyroidism with around 90% sensitivity and around 84% specificity, while in the test set the corresponding values were about 80% and 75%. Most expanded thyroid clonotypes with a frequency above 0.001 also appeared in blood, which suggests that blood repertoires may reflect the immune response in the thyroid. Sample size was not predetermined statistically, and investigators were not blinded to group allocation.

The length of the CDR3 is 10 amino acids, counting both ends. CDR1 and CDR2, looked up from the germline V gene, are SGHDT and YYEEEE. TCR beta CDR3 regions were amplified from RNA transcripts for repertoire sequencing. HTBI primers and the Qiagen OneStep RT-PCR kit were used in a first-round RT-PCR, which was followed by a second-round multiplex PCR, size selection and purification. The libraries underwent paired-end sequencing with 100 bp reads on an Illumina HiSeq2000. The original pipeline was this. SOAPnuke was used for read processing, and reads with adapters, uncalled bases, a mean Phred below 15, or no exact constant-primer or identifier match were discarded. COPE v1.2.5 was used to merge the high-quality paired reads. Clonotypes were defined as unique nucleotide sequences and were aligned to IMGT TRB V, D and J references using MiTCR v1.1. The analysis was limited to V-J combinations with a frequency above 0.0001, which together covered around 99% of the repertoires. A TCR clonal expansion and chaos score per V-J combination was defined as the ratio of F50 clonal expansion to chaos observed in the TCRdist matrix. Features were reduced by Welch's t-statistics and random forest to approximately 12 V-J combinations, which fed a naive Bayes classifier. Thyroid-blood repertoire similarity was quantified with the Morisita-Horn index. In TCRdb, the public reads were trimmed at Q25 with fastp and aligned with MiXCR, with productive beta chains retained. Rows with a matching CDR3 protein are joined into one entry that keeps the most common DNA and genes. TCRdb's processing, not the study's, gives the V and J calls here. The sample yields about 500,000 distinct CDR3 sequences; 35% to 45% were counted once. 3.5% to 5% of the sample lies in the top ten.

With regard to this clonotype: Its cognate antigen has yet to be identified. The missing conserved phenylalanine or tryptophan at the end of this CDR3 makes a read error likely. The limits of the CDR3 on the DNA are not certain, so only TCRdb's listed CDR3 is given.

This TCR came from an adult man with Graves' hyperthyroidism. Sequenced sample: peripheral blood or thyroid tissue (not recorded which). The chain is made from TRBV5-6 and TRBJ1-1. The encoded CDR3 is CASSWEGANY.